The 26 T cell receptor beta chains below all came from one sample that was sequenced in a study of brain metastases from non-small cell lung cancer. Libraries were prepared by immunoSEQ multiplex PCR; TCRdb keeps only in-frame clonotypes and omits some of them. The sample consists of 4,000 to 5,000 clones, 80% to 90% of them appearing once. The specimen was primary lung tumor tissue. These receptors were obtained from a donor aged 40 or over with non-small cell lung cancer.

The chain combines TRBV7-9 with TRBJ2-3, with 9 bases lining up with TRBD2. Germline CDR1 is SEHNR and CDR2 is FQNEAQ (reference sequence). The CDR3 sequence is 16 residues long. Trimming cost V 5 bases and J 2 bases; bases outside gene matches: 8. The CDR3 sequence: CASSPTSGPFTDTQYF. The CDR3 DNA sequence: TGTGCCAGCAGCCCGACTAGCGGACCTTTCACAGATACGCAGTATTTT.

Note on this clone: Sequence at one end of the junction differs from germline and may be a read error. Other nucleotide sequences in the sample specify the same CDR3. The J gene is TRBJ2-7, the V gene TRBV4-1, with 7 bases aligning to TRBD1. This CDR3 comprises 15 residues. Germline-derived CDR1 and CDR2 are MGHRA and YSYEKL. CDR3 protein: CASSQQEGASYEQYF. The CDR3 DNA reads as TGCGCCAGCAGCCAGCAAGAGGGGGCGTCCTACGAGCAATACTTC.

The CDR3 coding sequence is TGTGCCAGCAGCTTAAGCGTAGGGGCCCGTACAGATACGCAGTATTTT. It yields the protein CASSLSVGARTDTQYF. This rearrangement joins TRBV11-3 to TRBJ2-3; D is perhaps TRBD1 (5 bases). This CDR3 has 16 amino acids. Trimming removed 2 bases at V and 3 bases at J, with 15 bases between. Germline CDR1 and CDR2: SGHNT and YENEEA.

This clone was recorded once. The J gene is TRBJ2-1, the V gene TRBV15; D perhaps matches TRBD2 (6 bases). Germline lookup yields CDR1 LNHNV and CDR2 YYDKDF (reference sequence). V was cut by 8 bases and J by 2 bases, with 13 bases left in between. The CDR3 has 14 amino acids. The CDR3 bases are TGTGCCACCCAGCCGAGCGGGCCCTACAATGAGCAGTTCTTC. Translation: CATQPSGPYNEQFF.

This chain joins TRBV4-1 and TRBJ1-5, with D possibly being TRBD1 (6 bases). Trimming pared 4 bases from V and 5 bases from J, leaving 15 bases between. This CDR3 spans 15 amino acids. Germline CDR1 is MGHRA and CDR2 is YSYEKL. CDR3 sequence: CASSPDGGPDQPQHF. The CDR3 bases are TGCGCCAGCAGCCCGGATGGGGGCCCCGATCAGCCCCAGCATTTT.

The V and J genes are TRBV28 and TRBJ1-6; D gene unclear. V gave up 7 bases and J gave up 4 bases, with 11 bases separating them. The CDR3 is made up of 14 amino acids. Germline lookup yields CDR1 MDHEN and CDR2 SYDVKM. The CDR3 region is CASNFAGYNSPLHF. For the CDR3, the DNA is TGTGCCAGCAATTTTGCAGGTTATAATTCACCCCTCCACTTT. Full variable domain (remainder filled in from reference TRBV28 and TRBJ1-6): DVKVTQSSRYLVKRTGEKVFLECVQDMDHENMFWYRQDPGLGLRLIYFSYDVKMKEKGDIPEGYSVSREKKERFSLILESASTNQTSMYLCASNFAGYNSPLHFGNGTRLTVT.

This chain links TRBV7-9 with TRBJ2-2; D is possibly TRBD1 or TRBD2 (5 bases each). Trimming took 6 bases from V and 4 from J, leaving 12 bases between them. This CDR3 is 14 amino acids long. Germline CDR1 is SEHNR and CDR2 is FQNEAQ (reference sequence). CDR3 in DNA: TGTGCCAGCAGTCCGGGACGGGCCACCGGGGAGCTGTTTTTT. Protein: CASSPGRATGELFF. The full variable domain, rest sourced from reference TRBV7-9 and TRBJ2-2, is DTGVSQNPRHKITKRGQNVTFRCDPISEHNRLYWYRQTLGQGPEFLTYFQNEAQLEKSRLLSDRFSAERPKGSFSTLEIQRTEQGDSAMYLCASSPGRATGELFFGEGSRLTVL.

The chain couples TRBV6-4 to TRBJ2-1, with D possibly being TRBD1 or TRBD2 (6 bases each). V was trimmed by 0 bases and J by 7 bases, leaving 13 bases between them. Looked up from germline, CDR1 is MRHNA and CDR2 is SNTAGT. The CDR3 totals 15 residues. CDR3 amino acids: CASSDSGGAYNEQFF. The CDR3 DNA reads as TGTGCCAGCAGTGACTCGGGGGGCGCGTATAATGAGCAGTTCTTC.

The V gene is TRBV5-5, the J gene TRBJ2-1, with TRBD2 matching 7 bases. The CDR3 totals 16 residues. Trimming removed 0 bases from V and 2 bases from J; junction bases left unmatched: 5. Germline-derived CDR1 and CDR2 are SGHKS and YYEKEE (reference sequence). CDR3 nucleotide sequence: TGTGCCAGCAGCTTGGGGGTGGGAGGGACCTACAATGAGCAGTTCTTC. It yields the protein CASSLGVGGTYNEQFF.

The chain couples TRBV18 to TRBJ2-1; no reliable D call. CDR1 KGHSH and CDR2 LQKENI come from the germline V gene. The V end was cut by 0 bases, the J end by 0 bases, with 6 bases between. The length of the CDR3 is 15 residues. The CDR3 nucleotides read TGTGCCAGCTCACCACCGGCTAGCTCCTACAATGAGCAGTTCTTC. Its protein is CASSPPASSYNEQFF.

The chain is built from TRBV4-1 and TRBJ1-1; a possible D gene is TRBD1 (5 bases). The CDR3 has 13 amino acids. Germline assignment: CDR1 MGHRA and CDR2 YSYEKL. V lost 6 bases to trimming and J lost 1 base, with 9 bases between them. The CDR3 reads CASRIGQNTEAFF. Here the CDR3 DNA reads TGCGCCAGCAGGATCGGACAGAACACTGAAGCTTTCTTT.

V usage is TRBV5-4 and J usage is TRBJ2-3, with unresolved D. V was shortened by 0 bases and J by 2 bases, with 4 bases between the two germline ends. This CDR3 comprises 13 residues. The V gene's germline CDR1 is SGHNT and CDR2 YYREEE (reference sequence). The CDR3 nucleotides are TGTGCCAGCAGCTTGGCCCCCACAGATACGCAGTATTTT. Translation gives CASSLAPTDTQYF. Full variable domain (missing parts from reference TRBV5-4 and TRBJ2-3): ETGVTQSPTHLIKTRGQQVTLRCSSQSGHNTVSWYQQALGQGPQFIFQYYREEENGRGNFPPRFSGLQFPNYSSELNVNALELDDSALYLCASSLAPTDTQYFGPGTRLTVL.

J is TRBJ1-1 and V is TRBV3-1 (or the pseudogene TRBV3-2); no clear D. Germline V gives CDR1 LGHDT, CDR2 YNNKEL (reference sequence). The length of the CDR3 is 13 residues. V was shortened by 6 bases and J by 1 base, with 9 bases between the two germline ends. The CDR3 region is CASRDPANTEAFF. The DNA for the CDR3 is TGTGCCAGCAGGGACCCCGCGAACACTGAAGCTTTCTTT.

This clone appeared once. The chain combines TRBV2 with TRBJ2-7; the match to TRBD2 covers 16 bases. V lost 4 bases, J lost 2 bases, and 11 bases stayed unmatched. Germline CDR1 SNHLY, CDR2 FYNNEI. CDR3 length: 19 amino acids. The CDR3 DNA reads as TGTGCCAGCAGTGTACACCCGGGACTAGCGGGAGGGAAGACCTACGAGCAGTACTTC. Translating it yields CASSVHPGLAGGKTYEQYF.

CDR3 in DNA: TGTGCCAGCAGGACTAGCGGGAGTGATACGCAGTATTTT. It specifies CASRTSGSDTQYF. This chain joins TRBV9 and TRBJ2-3; 12 nucleotides align to TRBD2. CDR1 is SGDLS, CDR2 YYNGEE, per germline. This CDR3 spans 13 amino acids. The junction had 1 base not matched to a gene; V was cut back by 5 bases and J by 6 bases. The full variable domain, with the rest looked up from reference TRBV9 and TRBJ2-3, is DSGVTQTPKHLITATGQRVTLRCSPRSGDLSVYWYQQSLDQGLQFLIQYYNGEERAKGNILERFSAQQFPDLHSELNLSSLELGDSALYFCASRTSGSDTQYFGPGTRLTVL.

This chain connects TRBV19 to TRBJ2-2; TRBD2 matches 7 bases. V shed 5 bases and J 6 bases; nucleotides not matched to a gene: 0. The CDR3 loop spans 12 amino acids. Per germline, CDR1 LNHDA and CDR2 SQIVND (reference sequence). CDR3 bases: TGTGCCAGTAGTGGGGGGGCCGGGGAGCTGTTTTTT. Protein: CASSGGAGELFF.

This clone was counted a few times. This chain joins TRBV6-5 and TRBJ1-1; 8 nucleotides agree with TRBD1. V was pared by 6 bases and J by 8 bases, with 8 bases of the junction left unmatched. CDR3 length equals 13 residues. CDR1 is MNHEY, CDR2 SVGAGI, per germline. The CDR3 sequence is CASRIDRGMEAFF. The CDR3 region has the DNA TGTGCCAGCAGAATCGACAGGGGTATGGAAGCTTTCTTT.

Within the sample, this clone is large. The chain uses TRBV30 and TRBJ1-2; D gene unclear. Per the germline V gene, CDR1 is GTSNPN and CDR2 is SVGIG (reference sequence). The V end lost 5 bases, the J end lost 3 bases, and 4 bases lay between the germline ends. The CDR3 has 10 residues. The CDR3 DNA reads as TGTGCCTGGGAGGACTATGGCTACACCTTC. Encoded protein: CAWEDYGYTF.

This clone occurred a few times. This chain joins TRBV7-9 and TRBJ2-5; D is unclear. Germline CDR1 is SEHNR and CDR2 is FQNEAQ (reference sequence). Trimming removed 5 bases at V and 1 base at J, with 11 bases between. This CDR3 contains 14 residues. CDR3 protein: CASSSDFLQETQYF. The CDR3 DNA follows: TGTGCCAGCAGCAGCGACTTTCTCCAAGAGACCCAGTACTTC.

This clone was observed a handful of times. V is TRBV28 and J is TRBJ2-1; D possibly corresponds to TRBD1 (6 bases). CDR1 MDHEN and CDR2 SYDVKM come from the germline V gene. Trimming removed 4 bases from V and 4 bases from J, with 17 bases in between. This CDR3 has 16 amino acids. The CDR3 here is CASSWSFGDKYNEQFF. CDR3 DNA: TGTGCCAGCAGTTGGTCCTTCGGGGACAAATACAATGAGCAGTTCTTC.

The chain combines TRBV27 with TRBJ1-2, with D perhaps TRBD1 (6 bases). The CDR3 is 18 residues long. Trimming removed 6 bases at V and 4 bases at J, with 27 bases between. CDR1 and CDR2 from the germline V gene are MNHEY and SMNVEV (reference sequence). CDR3 DNA sequence: TGTGCCAGCAGCTCTACACCTAGGGGTGGAGACAGGCGCTATGGCTACACCTTC. It codes for CASSSTPRGGDRRYGYTF.

The V and J genes are TRBV25-1 and TRBJ1-1; D ambiguous. The CDR3 contains 12 residues. Germline V gives CDR1 MGHDK, CDR2 SYGVNS. Trimming stripped 3 bases from V and 3 bases from J, with 5 bases between. The CDR3 reads CASSDPDTEAFF. CDR3 sequence (DNA): TGTGCCAGCAGTGACCCTGACACTGAAGCTTTCTTT.

The genes are TRBV7-2 and TRBJ1-2, with TRBD1 matching over 7 bases. The J segment lost 8 bases and the V segment lost 1 base, leaving 10 bases of the junction unmatched. The CDR3 has 15 residues. CDR1 is SGHTA and CDR2 is FQGNSA in the germline V gene. DNA of the CDR3: TGTGCCAGCAGCTTAGGGAGGGGGCGATTGGGCGGCTACACCTTC. Protein: CASSLGRGRLGGYTF. The full variable domain, its missing parts supplied by reference TRBV7-2 and TRBJ1-2, is GAGVSQSPSNKVTEKGKDVELRCDPISGHTALYWYRQSLGQGLEFLIYFQGNSAPDKSGLPSDRFSAERTGGSVSTLTIQRTQQEDSAVYLCASSLGRGRLGGYTFGSGTRLTVV.

CDR3 bases: TGTGCCACCAGTGAATACGCAGGGGGTGGGACAGATACGCAGTATTTT. It encodes CATSEYAGGGTDTQYF. This chain uses TRBV24-1 with TRBJ2-3, with 7 nucleotides matching TRBD1. Per the germline V gene, CDR1 is KGHDR and CDR2 is SFDVKD. This CDR3 has 16 amino acids. V lost 4 bases to trimming and J lost 3 bases; unmatched junction nucleotides: 9.

This chain uses TRBV28 with TRBJ1-5; D perhaps matches TRBD1 (6 bases). CDR3 length: 13 amino acids. Germline loops: CDR1 MDHEN, CDR2 SYDVKM. V gave up 11 bases and J gave up 0 bases, with 11 bases separating them. Here the CDR3 DNA reads TGTGCCTTGGGGGGGCCTAGCAATCAGCCCCAGCATTTT. Translating gives CALGGPSNQPQHF. Full variable domain (outside the CDR3, taken from reference TRBV28 and TRBJ1-5): DVKVTQSSRYLVKRTGEKVFLECVQDMDHENMFWYRQDPGLGLRLIYFSYDVKMKEKGDIPEGYSVSREKKERFSLILESASTNQTSMYLCALGGPSNQPQHFGDGTRLSIL.

The chain links TRBV5-4 to TRBJ1-2; 7 bases are a match to TRBD1. V lost 0 bases and J lost 5; bases outside the gene matches: 7. Germline assignment: CDR1 SGHNT and CDR2 YYREEE (reference sequence). The CDR3 contains 15 residues. DNA of the CDR3: TGTGCCAGCAGCTTGGCAGGGGGGAATAGGTATGGCTACACCTTC. This encodes CASSLAGGNRYGYTF.